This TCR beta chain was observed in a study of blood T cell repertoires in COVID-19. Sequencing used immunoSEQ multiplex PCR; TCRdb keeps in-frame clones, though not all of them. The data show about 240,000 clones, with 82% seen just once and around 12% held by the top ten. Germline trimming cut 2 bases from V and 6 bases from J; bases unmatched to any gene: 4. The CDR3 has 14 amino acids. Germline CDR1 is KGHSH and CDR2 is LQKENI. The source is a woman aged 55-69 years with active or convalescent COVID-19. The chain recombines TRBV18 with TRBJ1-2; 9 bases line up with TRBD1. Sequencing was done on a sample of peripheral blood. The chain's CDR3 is CASSPGRDRDGYTF. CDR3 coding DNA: TGTGCCAGCTCACCAGGCCGGGACAGGGATGGCTACACCTTC.